This is a list of T cell receptor beta chains from one sample in a study of OX40 agonist ivuxolimab in advanced cancers. Assay: immunoSEQ multiplex PCR; the TCRdb copy retains only in-frame clones and omits some. The sample carries almost 70,000 clones, 80% to 90% recorded once. The sample was CD4+ or CD8+ T cells sorted from blood, taken in a trial of the OX40 agonist ivuxolimab. These receptors came from an adult with an advanced solid tumor such as melanoma, head and neck, liver or kidney cancer. Each CDR3 is given without its conserved first and last residue.

CDR3	length	V
ASSSQTVTYEQY	12	TRBV5-1
ASSLMSNQPQH	11	TRBV7-2
ASSLEQTGNTIY	12	TRBV5-1
ASRQGANYGYT	11	TRBV6-5
ASSLPVSNYEQY	12	TRBV7-2
ASLLADEQY	9	TRBV2
ASSSQQETQY	10	TRBV5-1
ASRDLAGANEQF	12	TRBV5-1
ASSPRQGTQPQH	12	TRBV6-1
ASGGPLYEQY	10	TRBV6-5
ASSLGLAGPGYTGELF	16	TRBV9
ASSWGPGTGQF	11	TRBV11-3